This T cell receptor beta chain came from a study of blood T cell repertoires in COVID-19. As handled by the study authors: Reference gene primer amplification gave nucleated cell count estimates. Assay used: immunoSEQ multiplex PCR; TCRdb lists only in-frame clones, some missing. D and trimming were read from the DNA, whereas the V and J calls and clone size are those reported in that table. The table has 150,000 to 200,000 clones, around 84% seen once; the top ten hold about 15%. Enrollment of patients from Seattle took place during active infection, with longitudinal follow-up. This sequence originates from a woman in her 70s with COVID-19, enrolled during active disease. The sequencing input was peripheral blood.

In DNA, the CDR3 is TGTGCCAGCTCACCTTGGGACAGCCCTGCGAACACTGAAGCTTTCTTT. This gives the protein CASSPWDSPANTEAFF. This chain links TRBV18 with TRBJ1-1, with 7 bases aligning to TRBD1. The junction had 8 bases not matched to a gene; V was cut back by 3 bases and J by 1 base. Germline loops: CDR1 KGHSH, CDR2 LQKENI. The CDR3 totals 16 residues.